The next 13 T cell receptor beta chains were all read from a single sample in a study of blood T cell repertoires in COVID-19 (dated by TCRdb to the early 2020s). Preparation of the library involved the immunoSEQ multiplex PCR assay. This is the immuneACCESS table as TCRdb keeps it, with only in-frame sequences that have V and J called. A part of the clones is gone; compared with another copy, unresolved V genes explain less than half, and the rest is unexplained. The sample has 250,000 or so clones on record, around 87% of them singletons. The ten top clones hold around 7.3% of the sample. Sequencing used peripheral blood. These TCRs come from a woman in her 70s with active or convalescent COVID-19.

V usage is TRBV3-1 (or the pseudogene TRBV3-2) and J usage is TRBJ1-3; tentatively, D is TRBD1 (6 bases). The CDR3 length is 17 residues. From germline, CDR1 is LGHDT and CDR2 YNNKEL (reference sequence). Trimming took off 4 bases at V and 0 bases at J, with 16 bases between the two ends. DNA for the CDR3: TGTGCCAGCAGCCGGCGACAGGCCTACTTCTCTGGAAACACCATATATTTT. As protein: CASSRRQAYFSGNTIYF.

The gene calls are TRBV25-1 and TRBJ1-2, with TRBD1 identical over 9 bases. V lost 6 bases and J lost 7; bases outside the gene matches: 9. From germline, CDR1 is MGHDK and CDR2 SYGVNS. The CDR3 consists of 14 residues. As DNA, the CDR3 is TGTGCCAGCAGCGGAGGACAGGGGACTTCTGGCTACACCTTC. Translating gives CASSGGQGTSGYTF.

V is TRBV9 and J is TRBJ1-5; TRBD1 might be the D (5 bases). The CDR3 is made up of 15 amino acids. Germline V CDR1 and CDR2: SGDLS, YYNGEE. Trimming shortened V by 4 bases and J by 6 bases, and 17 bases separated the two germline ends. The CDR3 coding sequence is TGTGCCAGCAGCCCTCGCGGGGGGGTGGGTCAGCCCCAGCATTTT. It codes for CASSPRGGVGQPQHF.

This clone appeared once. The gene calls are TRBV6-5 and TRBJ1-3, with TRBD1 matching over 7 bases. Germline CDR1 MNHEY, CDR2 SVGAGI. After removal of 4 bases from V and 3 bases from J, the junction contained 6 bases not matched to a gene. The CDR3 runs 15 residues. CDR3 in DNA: TGTGCCAGCAGTTCAGGGGGAAAGGGTGGAAACACCATATATTTT. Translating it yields CASSSGGKGGNTIYF.

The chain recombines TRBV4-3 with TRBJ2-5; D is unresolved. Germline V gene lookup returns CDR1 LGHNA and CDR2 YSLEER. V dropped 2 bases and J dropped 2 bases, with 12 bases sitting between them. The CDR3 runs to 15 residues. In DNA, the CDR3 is TGCGCCAGCAGCCAACCAGGTGACCTTCAAGAGACCCAGTACTTC. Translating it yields CASSQPGDLQETQYF.

CDR3 loop: CASSPSRDRGKQYF. CDR3 bases: TGTGCCAGCAGCCCGTCCCGGGACAGGGGAAAGCAGTACTTC. The V call is TRBV9, the J call TRBJ2-7; the match to TRBD1 covers 10 bases. This CDR3 has 14 residues. With V trimmed by 4 bases and J by 8 bases, 9 bases remained unmatched. CDR1 SGDLS and CDR2 YYNGEE come from the germline V gene.

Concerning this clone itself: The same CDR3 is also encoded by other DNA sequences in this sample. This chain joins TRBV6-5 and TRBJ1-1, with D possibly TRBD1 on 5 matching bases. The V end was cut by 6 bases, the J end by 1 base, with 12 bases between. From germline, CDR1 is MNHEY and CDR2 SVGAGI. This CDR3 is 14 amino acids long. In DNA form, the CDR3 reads TGTGCCAGCAGCCGGGGGGAAGCGAACACTGAAGCTTTCTTT. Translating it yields CASSRGEANTEAFF.

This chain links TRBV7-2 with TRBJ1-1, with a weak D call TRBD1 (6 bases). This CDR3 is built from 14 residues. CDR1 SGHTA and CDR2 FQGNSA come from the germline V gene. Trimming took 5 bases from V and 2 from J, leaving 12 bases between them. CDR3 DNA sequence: TGTGCCAGCAGCCCTTTACAGGGCAACACTGAAGCTTTCTTT. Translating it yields CASSPLQGNTEAFF.

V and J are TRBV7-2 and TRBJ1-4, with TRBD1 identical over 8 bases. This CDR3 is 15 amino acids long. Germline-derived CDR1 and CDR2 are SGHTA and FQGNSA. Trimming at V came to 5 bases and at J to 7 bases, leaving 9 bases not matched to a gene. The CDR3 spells CASSRTSGGGEKLFF. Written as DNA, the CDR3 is TGTGCCAGCAGCCGGACCTCAGGGGGCGGTGAAAAACTGTTTTTT. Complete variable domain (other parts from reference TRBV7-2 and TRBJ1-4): GAGVSQSPSNKVTEKGKDVELRCDPISGHTALYWYRQSLGQGLEFLIYFQGNSAPDKSGLPSDRFSAERTGGSVSTLTIQRTQQEDSAVYLCASSRTSGGGEKLFFGSGTQLSVL.

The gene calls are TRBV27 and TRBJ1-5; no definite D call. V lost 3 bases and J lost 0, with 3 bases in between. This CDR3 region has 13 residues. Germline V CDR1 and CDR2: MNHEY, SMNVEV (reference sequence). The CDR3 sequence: CASSFYSNQPQHF. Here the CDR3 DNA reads TGTGCCAGCAGTTTCTATAGCAATCAGCCCCAGCATTTT.

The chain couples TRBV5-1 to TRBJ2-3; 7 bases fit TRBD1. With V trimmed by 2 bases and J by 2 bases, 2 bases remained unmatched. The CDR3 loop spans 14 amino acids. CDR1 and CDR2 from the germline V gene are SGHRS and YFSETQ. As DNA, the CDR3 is TGCGCCAGCAGCTTAGGGACAGCCACAGATACGCAGTATTTT. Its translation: CASSLGTATDTQYF.

CDR3 loop: CASSATELAEITDTQYF. DNA for the CDR3: TGTGCCAGCAGTGCGACTGAACTAGCGGAGATCACAGATACGCAGTATTTT. V is TRBV6-1 and J is TRBJ2-3; 8 nucleotides align to TRBD2. Germline loops: CDR1 MNHNS, CDR2 SASEGT. The CDR3 consists of 17 residues. V trimming: 4 bases; J trimming: 2 bases; junction bases outside the gene matches: 11.

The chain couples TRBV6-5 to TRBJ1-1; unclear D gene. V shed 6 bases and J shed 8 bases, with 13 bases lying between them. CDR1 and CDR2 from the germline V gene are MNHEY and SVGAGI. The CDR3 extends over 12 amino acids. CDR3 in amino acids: CASSRGPEEAFF. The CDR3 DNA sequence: TGTGCCAGCAGCAGAGGGCCCGAGGAAGCTTTCTTT.